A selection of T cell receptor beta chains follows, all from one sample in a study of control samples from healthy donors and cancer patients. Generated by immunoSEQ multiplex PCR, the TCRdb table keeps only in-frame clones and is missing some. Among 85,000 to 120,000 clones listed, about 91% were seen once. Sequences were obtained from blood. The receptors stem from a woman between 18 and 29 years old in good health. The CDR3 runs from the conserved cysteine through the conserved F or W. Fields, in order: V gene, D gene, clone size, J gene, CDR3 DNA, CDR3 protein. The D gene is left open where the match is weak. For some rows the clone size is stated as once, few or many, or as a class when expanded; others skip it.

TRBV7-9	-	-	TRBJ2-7	TGTGCCAGCAGCTTAATGTCCTACGAGCAGTACTTC	CASSLMSYEQYF
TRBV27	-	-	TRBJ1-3	TGTGCCAGCAGTTTATTTAGCCGCTCGCAAGGCCCCTTATATTTT	CASSLFSRSQGPLYF
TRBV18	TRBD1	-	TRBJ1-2	TGTGCCAGCTCACATGCCCCAGGGGGAGCCTATGGCTACACCTTC	CASSHAPGGAYGYTF
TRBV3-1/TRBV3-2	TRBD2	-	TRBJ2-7	TGTGCCAGCAGCCAATCTAGCGGGAGGGGCTACGAGCAGTACTTC	CASSQSSGRGYEQYF
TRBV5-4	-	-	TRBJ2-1	TGTGCCAGCAGCTTGTTCGAGTCGCAGTTCTTC	CASSLFESQFF
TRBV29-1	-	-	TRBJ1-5	TGCAGCGTTGGGGGGGGTAATCAGCCCCAGCATTTT	CSVGGGNQPQHF
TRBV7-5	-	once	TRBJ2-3	TGTGTCAGAACCTCACCCCATGGGGACAATAGCACAGATACGCAGTATTTT	CVRTSPHGDNSTDTQYF
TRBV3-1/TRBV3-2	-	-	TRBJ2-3	TGTGCCAGCAGCCAAAGACTTGGGTCAGATACGCAGTATTTT	CASSQRLGSDTQYF
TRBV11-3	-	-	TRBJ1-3	TGTGCCAGCAGCATATCACAGGGAACAGGAAACACCATATATTTT	CASSISQGTGNTIYF
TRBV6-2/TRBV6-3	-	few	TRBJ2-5	TGTGCCAGCAGTAATAACCAAGAGACCCAGTACTTC	CASSNNQETQYF
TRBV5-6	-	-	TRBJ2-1	TGTGCCAGCAGCTTCCCCGGGAGCAATGAGCAGTTCTTC	CASSFPGSNEQFF
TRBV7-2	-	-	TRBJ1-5	TGTGCCAGCAGCTTAGGTAGGAGACAGCCCCAGCATTTT	CASSLGRRQPQHF
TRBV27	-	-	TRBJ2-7	TGTGCCAGCAGTTTATGGGGCAAGGGCGAGCAGTACTTC	CASSLWGKGEQYF
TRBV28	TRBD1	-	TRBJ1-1	TGTGCCAGCAACCCTGTAAGGGGGCTTAACACTGAAGCTTTCTTT	CASNPVRGLNTEAFF
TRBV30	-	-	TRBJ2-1	TGTGCCTCACATCTGGGAGAGCAGTTCTTC	CASHLGEQFF
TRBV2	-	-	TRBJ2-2	TGTGCCAGCATTGGGGGGACCGGGGAGCTGTTTTTT	CASIGGTGELFF
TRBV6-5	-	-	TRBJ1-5	TGTGCCAGCCGAGTAGACAGTGAGAGTCAGCCCCAGCATTTT	CASRVDSESQPQHF
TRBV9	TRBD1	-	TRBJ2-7	TGTGCCAGCAGCGAGGGACAGGGGACCTACGAGCAGTACTTC	CASSEGQGTYEQYF
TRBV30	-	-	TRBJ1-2	TGTGCCTGGAGTTTAGACCTAGGTCGAGGCTACACCTTC	CAWSLDLGRGYTF
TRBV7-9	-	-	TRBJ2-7	TGTGCCAGCAGCTTGGTCTACGAGCAGTACTTC	CASSLVYEQYF
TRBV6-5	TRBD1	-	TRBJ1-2	TGTGCCAGCGAGACAGGGGACTCCCTCATTGGTTACACCTTC	CASETGDSLIGYTF
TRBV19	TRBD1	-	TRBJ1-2	TGTGCCAGTACGCGGCCAGGGGGCTTGACTAACTATGGCTACACCTTC	CASTRPGGLTNYGYTF
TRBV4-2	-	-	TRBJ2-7	TGTGCCAGCAGCCAAGAGGCGGCAGGGAGAGACGAGCAGTACTTC	CASSQEAAGRDEQYF
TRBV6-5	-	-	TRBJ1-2	TGTGCCAGCAGTTACTCGGGGCAAAGGGGCGGCTACACCTTC	CASSYSGQRGGYTF
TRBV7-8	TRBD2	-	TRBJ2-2	TGTGCCAGCAGCTCATATACCCAGCGGGAGAACACCGGGGAGCTGTTTTTT	CASSSYTQRENTGELFF
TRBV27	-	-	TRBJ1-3	TGTGCCAGCAGTCCCGACGGGAGCTCTGGAAACACCATATATTTT	CASSPDGSSGNTIYF
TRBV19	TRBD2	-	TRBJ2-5	TGTGCCAGTAGTATACGGAGACTAGCGGGGGCACAAGAGACCCAGTACTTC	CASSIRRLAGAQETQYF
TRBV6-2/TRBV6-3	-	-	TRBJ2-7	TGTGCCAGCAGTTACGCACGACCGGAGCCCCGCGAGCAGTACTTC	CASSYARPEPREQYF
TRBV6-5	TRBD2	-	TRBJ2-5	TGTGCCAGCAGGCGGGGGGGTAAAGAGACCCAGTACTTC	CASRRGGKETQYF
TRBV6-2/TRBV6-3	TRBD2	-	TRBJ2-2	TGTGCCAGCAGTTACTTTGCGGGGGACTACACCGGGGAGCTGTTTTTT	CASSYFAGDYTGELFF
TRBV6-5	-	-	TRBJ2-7	TGTGCCAGCAGTCCCGCCCCCTACGAGCAGTACTTC	CASSPAPYEQYF
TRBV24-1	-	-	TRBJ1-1	TGTGCCACCAGTGATTTACAGGCCACTGAAGCTTTCTTT	CATSDLQATEAFF
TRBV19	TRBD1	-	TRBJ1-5	TGTGCCAGTAACCTCCCGGGACAGTCCAATCAGCCCCAGCATTTT	CASNLPGQSNQPQHF
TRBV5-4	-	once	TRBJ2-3	TGTGCCAGCAGCTGGACCGGCGGGGGCGGGCCAGATACGCAGTATTTT	CASSWTGGGGPDTQYF
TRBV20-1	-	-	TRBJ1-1	TGCAGTGCTAGTTGGGGCCTGCCGGACACTGAAGCTTTCTTT	CSASWGLPDTEAFF